Listed here are 8 T cell receptor beta chains from one sample, sequenced in a study of T-cell reconstitution after alpha-beta-depleted transplantation in children. TCRbeta library construction was performed incorporating unique molecular identifiers. TCRdb reanalysed the PCR reads using MiXCR and keeps one entry per CDR3 protein. The table shows about 600,000 distinct CDR3 sequences, with 23% occurring only once. The sequenced sample was PBMCs, mostly from graft donor cells, obtained 360 days after TCRalphabeta/CD19-depleted stem cell transplant. Every receptor here comes from a boy younger than two who had a stem cell transplant for acute myeloid leukemia, so the T cells may come from the graft donor.

This clonotype was recorded at least ten times. The chain employs TRBV6-1 and TRBJ1-3, with TRBD1 as a possible D gene (5 bases). The CDR3 loop spans 16 amino acids. With 4 bases removed from V and 5 bases from J, the gap between germline ends came to 18 bases. CDR1 is MNHNS, CDR2 SASEGT, per germline. CDR3 in amino acids: CASSVSIQGARNTIYF. The DNA for the CDR3 is TGTGCCAGCAGTGTCTCTATTCAGGGTGCAAGAAACACCATATATTTT.

The chain links TRBV29-1 to TRBJ2-5; 7 nucleotides agree with TRBD1. The germline gives CDR1 SQVTM, CDR2 ANQGSEA. This CDR3 comprises 12 residues. With V trimmed by 7 bases and J by 1 base, 3 bases remained unmatched. CDR3 residues: CSAGTVQETQYF. CDR3 nucleotides: TGCAGCGCTGGGACAGTCCAAGAGACCCAGTACTTC. The full variable domain, rest sourced from reference TRBV29-1 and TRBJ2-5, is SAVISQKPSRDICQRGTSLTIQCQVDSQVTMMFWYRQQPGQSLTLIATANQGSEATYESGFVIDKFPISRPNLTFSTLTVSNMSPEDSSIYLCSAGTVQETQYFGPGTRLLVL.

This clonotype has at least ten counts. V gene TRBV21-1 combines with J gene TRBJ2-2; the table's D call, TRBD1, has no DNA check behind it. TRBV21-1 is described as a pseudogene. The CDR3 sequence is 17 residues long. CDR3 residues: CASSKAIGLPHTGELFF. Written as DNA, the CDR3 is TGTGCCAGCAGCAAAGCTATAGGGCTCCCCCACACCGGGGAGCTGTTTTTT.

This clonotype occurred many times. This rearrangement joins TRBV29-1 to TRBJ2-3; 7 bases match TRBD1. Germline CDR1 and CDR2: SQVTM and ANQGSEA. V dropped 7 bases and J dropped 10; count of bases not matched to a gene: 11. The CDR3 has 12 residues. CDR3 DNA sequence: TGCAGCGCGGGACAGAAAAGTGTCTCGCAGTATTTT. Its protein product is CSAGQKSVSQYF.

This rearrangement joins TRBV12-3 or TRBV12-4 to TRBJ2-3; D is undetermined. The CDR3 is made up of 16 amino acids. V lost 3 bases and J 4 bases, leaving 17 bases between the germline ends. This CDR3 is CASSFQTRLEADTQYF. CDR3 coding DNA: TGTGCCAGCAGTTTCCAAACTCGACTCGAGGCAGATACGCAGTATTTT.

As DNA, the CDR3 is TGCAGTGCTAGAGCCAGGGAGATTAGTAATTCACCCCTCCACTTT. Protein: CSARAREISNSPLHF. The chain is built from TRBV20-1 and TRBJ1-6; D may be TRBD1 (5 bases). Looked up from germline, CDR1 is DFQATT and CDR2 is SNEGSKA (reference sequence). The ends were cut back, 1 base at V and 6 bases at J, with 13 bases in the middle. This CDR3 is 15 amino acids long.

There are many counts of this clonotype. J is TRBJ2-1 and V is TRBV5-5; D perhaps matches TRBD1 (6 bases). This CDR3 spans 12 amino acids. Between the trimmed V and J ends, which lost 4 bases and 10 bases, there was a span of 12 bases. Germline V gene sequence: CDR1 SGHKS, CDR2 YYEKEE (reference sequence). In nucleotides, the CDR3 is TGTGCCAGCAGCCCGACGAGGGGGGAGCAGTTCTTC. Translating gives CASSPTRGEQFF.

This clonotype was picked up a small number of times. At one of its ends the junction is not consistent with the germline gene, which may arise from a read error. V and J are TRBV6-5 and TRBJ2-2, with D unclear. The germline CDR1 and CDR2 sequences are MNHEY and SVGAGI. The CDR3 consists of 14 residues. CDR3 coding DNA: TGTGCCAGCAGTTACTCTCGCCTCACCGAGGAGCTGTTTTTT. This gives the protein CASSYSRLTEELFF.